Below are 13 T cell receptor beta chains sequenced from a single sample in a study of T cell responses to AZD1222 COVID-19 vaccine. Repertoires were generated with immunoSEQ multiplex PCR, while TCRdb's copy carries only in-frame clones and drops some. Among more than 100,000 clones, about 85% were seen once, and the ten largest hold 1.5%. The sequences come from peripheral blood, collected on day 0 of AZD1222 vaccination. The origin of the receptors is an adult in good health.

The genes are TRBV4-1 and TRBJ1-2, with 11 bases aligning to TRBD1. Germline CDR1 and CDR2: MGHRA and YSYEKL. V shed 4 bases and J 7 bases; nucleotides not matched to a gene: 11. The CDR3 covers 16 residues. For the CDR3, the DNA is TGCGCCAGCAGCCGCGGACAGGGGGCGCTTCTATTTGGCTACACCTTC. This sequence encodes CASSRGQGALLFGYTF.

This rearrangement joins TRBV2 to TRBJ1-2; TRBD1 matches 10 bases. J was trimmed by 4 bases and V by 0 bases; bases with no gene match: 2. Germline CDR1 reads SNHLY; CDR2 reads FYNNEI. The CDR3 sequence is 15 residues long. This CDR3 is CASSEAWDRGYGYTF. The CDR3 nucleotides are TGTGCCAGCAGTGAAGCCTGGGACAGGGGCTATGGCTACACCTTC.

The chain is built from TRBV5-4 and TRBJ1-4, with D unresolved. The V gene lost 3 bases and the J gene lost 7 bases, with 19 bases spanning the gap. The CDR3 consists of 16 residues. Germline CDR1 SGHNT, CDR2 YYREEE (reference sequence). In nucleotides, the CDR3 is TGTGCCAGCAGCTCAGGAGTAGCAGTCGTGGGTGAAAAACTGTTTTTT. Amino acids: CASSSGVAVVGEKLFF.

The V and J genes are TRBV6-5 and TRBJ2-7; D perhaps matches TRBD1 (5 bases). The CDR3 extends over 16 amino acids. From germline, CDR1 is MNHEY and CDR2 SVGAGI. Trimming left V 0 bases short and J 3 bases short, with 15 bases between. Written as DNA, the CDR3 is TGTGCCAGCAGTTACTCGAGTGCAGGGAACAACTACGAGCAGTACTTC. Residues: CASSYSSAGNNYEQYF.

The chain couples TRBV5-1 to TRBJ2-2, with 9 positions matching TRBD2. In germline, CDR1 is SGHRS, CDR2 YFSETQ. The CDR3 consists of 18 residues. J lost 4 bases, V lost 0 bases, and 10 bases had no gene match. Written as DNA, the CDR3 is TGCGCCAGCAGCTTGGGAGTAGCGGGGGCTGGGGCCACCGGGGAGCTGTTTTTT. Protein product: CASSLGVAGAGATGELFF.

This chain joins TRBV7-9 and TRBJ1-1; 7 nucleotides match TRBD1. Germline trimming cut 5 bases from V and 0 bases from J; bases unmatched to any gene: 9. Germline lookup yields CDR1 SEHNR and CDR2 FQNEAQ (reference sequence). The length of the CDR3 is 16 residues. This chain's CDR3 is CASSPTGVAMNTEAFF. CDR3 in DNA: TGTGCCAGCAGCCCCACAGGGGTCGCAATGAACACTGAAGCTTTCTTT.

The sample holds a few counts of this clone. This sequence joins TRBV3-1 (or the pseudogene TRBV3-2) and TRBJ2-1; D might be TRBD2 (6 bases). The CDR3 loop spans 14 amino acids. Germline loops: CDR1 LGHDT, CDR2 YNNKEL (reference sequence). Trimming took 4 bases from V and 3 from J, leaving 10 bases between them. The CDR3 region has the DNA TGTGCCAGCAGCCTATGGAGGGACTACAATGAGCAGTTCTTC. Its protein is CASSLWRDYNEQFF.

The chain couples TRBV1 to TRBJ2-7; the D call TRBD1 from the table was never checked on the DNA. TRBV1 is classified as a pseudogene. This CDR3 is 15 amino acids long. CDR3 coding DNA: TGCACCAGCAGCCATCCCGGGACAGAGAACTACGAGCAGTACTTC. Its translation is CTSSHPGTENYEQYF.

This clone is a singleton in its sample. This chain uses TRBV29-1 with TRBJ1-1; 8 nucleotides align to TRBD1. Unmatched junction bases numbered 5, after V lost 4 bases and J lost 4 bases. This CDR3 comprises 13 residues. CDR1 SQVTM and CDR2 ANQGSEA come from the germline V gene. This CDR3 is CSVADRGFTEAFF. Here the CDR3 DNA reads TGCAGCGTTGCCGACAGGGGCTTCACTGAAGCTTTCTTT. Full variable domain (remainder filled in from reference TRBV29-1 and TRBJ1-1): SAVISQKPSRDICQRGTSLTIQCQVDSQVTMMFWYRQQPGQSLTLIATANQGSEATYESGFVIDKFPISRPNLTFSTLTVSNMSPEDSSIYLCSVADRGFTEAFFGQGTRLTVV.

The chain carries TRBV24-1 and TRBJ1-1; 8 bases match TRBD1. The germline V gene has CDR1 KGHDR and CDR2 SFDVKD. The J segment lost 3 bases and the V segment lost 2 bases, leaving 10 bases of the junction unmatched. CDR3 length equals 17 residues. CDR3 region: CATSDSTQGARDTEAFF. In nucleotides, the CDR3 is TGTGCCACCAGTGATTCGACTCAGGGGGCTAGGGACACTGAAGCTTTCTTT.

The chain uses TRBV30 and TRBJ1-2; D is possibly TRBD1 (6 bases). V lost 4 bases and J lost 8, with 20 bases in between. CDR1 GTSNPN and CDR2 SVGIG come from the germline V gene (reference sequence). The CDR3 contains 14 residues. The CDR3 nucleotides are TGTGCCTGGAATCAGGGGCGGAGAAAGGAAGGCTACACCTTC. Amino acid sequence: CAWNQGRRKEGYTF.

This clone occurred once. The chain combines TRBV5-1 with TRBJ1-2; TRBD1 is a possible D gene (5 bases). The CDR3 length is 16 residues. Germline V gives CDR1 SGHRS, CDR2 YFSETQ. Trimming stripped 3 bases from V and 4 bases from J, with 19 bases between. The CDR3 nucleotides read TGCGCCAGCAGCTCCCTCGGGACCCTCCGACTCTATGGCTACACCTTC. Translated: CASSSLGTLRLYGYTF.

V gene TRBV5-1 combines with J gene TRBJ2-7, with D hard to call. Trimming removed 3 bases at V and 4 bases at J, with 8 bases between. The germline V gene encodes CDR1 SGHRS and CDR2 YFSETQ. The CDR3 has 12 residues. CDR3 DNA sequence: TGCGCCAGCAGCTCCGACACATACGAGCAGTACTTC. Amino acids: CASSSDTYEQYF.